This T cell receptor beta chain was recovered during a study of shared clonotypes between healthy human individuals. Terminally differentiated effector memory CD45RA+ cells were excluded from the naive CD8 cells, which were CD45RO-negative and positively selected for CCR7. Donors, healthy HIV-negative adults, lacked recent acute infections or vaccinations. The ends lost 6 bases at V and 3 bases at J; junction bases unmatched: 10. The germline V gene encodes CDR1 SEHNR and CDR2 FQNEAQ (reference sequence). This CDR3 is 16 amino acids long. Genomic DNA of each subset was evenly split across several immunoSEQ plates. Only in-frame clones appear in the TCRdb table, and some are missing; sequencing was by immunoSEQ multiplex PCR. The sample holds about 2.1 million clones, around 93% seen once.

The chain is built from TRBV7-9 and TRBJ1-4; 7 bases are a match to TRBD1. Sequenced: naive CD8+ T cells from PBMCs. The receptor was derived from a man between 18 and 29 years old in good health. Some clones in this sample may be carry-over from other donors' samples. The CDR3 loop is CASRDARGGPNEKLFF. The CDR3 region has the DNA TGTGCCAGCAGGGATGCCAGGGGGGGGCCTAATGAAAAACTGTTTTTT. Variable domain in full (rest from reference TRBV7-9 and TRBJ1-4): DTGVSQNPRHKITKRGQNVTFRCDPISEHNRLYWYRQTLGQGPEFLTYFQNEAQLEKSRLLSDRFSAERPKGSFSTLEIQRTEQGDSAMYLCASRDARGGPNEKLFFGSGTQLSVL.